This T cell receptor (beta chain) was sequenced in a study of cytomegalovirus exposure and HLA in healthy donors. Study-level results: CMV antigen specificity was confirmed in vitro for three CMV-associated chains.

Sequencing was performed with immunoSEQ multiplex PCR; in TCRdb, only in-frame clones are kept and a portion is missing. The table lists 150,000 to 200,000 clones, 85% of them singletons. This CDR3 has 16 amino acids. CDR1 is LNHDA and CDR2 is SQIVND in the germline V gene (reference sequence). V shed 5 bases and J 4 bases; nucleotides not matched to a gene: 10. Remarks on this clone: Its antigen is unidentified.

The sample taken for sequencing was PBMCs. The V gene is TRBV19, the J gene TRBJ2-7; the match to TRBD2 covers 11 bases. The receptor comes from a man aged 18 to 29 in good health and CMV-seropositive. The CDR3 DNA follows: TGTGCCAGTAGTCGGACCGGGACTAGCGGTTTGTACGAGCAGTACTTC. Translation gives CASSRTGTSGLYEQYF. Full variable domain (rest looked up from reference TRBV19 and TRBJ2-7): DGGITQSPKYLFRKEGQNVTLSCEQNLNHDAMYWYRQDPGQGLRLIYYSQIVNDFQKGDIAEGYSVSREKKESFPLTVTSAQKNPTAFYLCASSRTGTSGLYEQYFGPGTRLTVT.